This T cell receptor (beta chain) derives from a study of brain T cells in children with intractable seizures. Whole-study findings and limits: Absence of clones before surgery may stem from lower sequencing depth. Known viral epitope-specific CDR3s closely matched each case's top public brain CDR3.

The sequenced cases were selected for having the highest brain T cell transcript signatures. The method was immunoSEQ multiplex PCR; TCRdb's version includes in-frame clones alone and lacks a portion of them. Here the sample spans several thousand clones, approximately 72% being singletons. Germline values: CDR1 GTSNPN, CDR2 SVGIG (reference sequence). V dropped 0 bases and J dropped 7 bases, with 12 bases sitting between them. The CDR3 has 13 amino acids. A word on this clone: Its antigen remains unknown.

The chain carries TRBV30 and TRBJ2-5; D gene ambiguous. The sequencing used resected brain tissue, collected at surgery. This TCR derives from a girl aged 2 to 9 with Rasmussen encephalitis and intractable seizures. This chain's CDR3 is CAWSVDVIGTQYF. The DNA for the CDR3 is TGTGCCTGGAGTGTGGACGTAATCGGGACCCAGTACTTC.